What follows are 2 T cell receptor beta chains derived from one specimen sequenced in a study of T-cell memory formation after mild COVID-19. TCRdb reprocessed the 5' RACE reads via MiXCR and lists one record per CDR3 protein. The sample lists around 450,000 distinct CDR3 sequences; 20% were seen once. The source material was PBMCs or a T cell subset sorted from them (not recorded which). The receptor set was obtained from an adult woman who had mild COVID-19 (a few samples of this study predate the infection). Cell type and time point are not known.

This chain links TRBV18 with TRBJ1-6; maybe TRBD1 (6 bases). V shed 6 bases and J shed 5 bases, with 14 bases lying between them. CDR3 length: 15 residues. Germline CDR1 and CDR2: KGHSH and LQKENI. Written as DNA, the CDR3 is TGTGCCAGCTCGCCAGGGGTCCGGGATAATTCACCCCTCCACTTT. It codes for CASSPGVRDNSPLHF.

This clonotype has ten or more counts. The rearrangement links TRBV5-1 to TRBJ1-1, with D uncertain. CDR1 and CDR2 (germline): SGHRS, YFSETQ. The ends were cut back, 4 bases at V and 0 bases at J, with 10 bases in the middle. CDR3 length: 14 amino acids. The CDR3: CASSPSLMNTEAFF. Written as DNA, the CDR3 is TGCGCCAGCAGCCCGTCACTTATGAACACTGAAGCTTTCTTT.